This T cell receptor beta chain stems from a study of blood T cell repertoires in COVID-19. Overall study context: Nucleic acid was either cDNA or gDNA, and it came from T cells, B-cell-depleted T cells, or PBMCs.

The CDR3 totals 14 residues. Trimming left V 5 bases short and J 6 bases short, with 16 bases between. Germline lookup yields CDR1 SGHAT and CDR2 FQNNGV. In the authors' methods: Scientists estimated how many nucleated cells there were by amplifying reference gene primers. Produced via immunoSEQ multiplex PCR; TCRdb's table is partial and in-frame only. V, J and clone size were drawn from that table, and D and trimming were deduced from the DNA. The table lists 97,000 or so clones, almost 85% of them singletons. The chain couples TRBV11-2 to TRBJ1-1; possibly TRBD1 for D (5 bases). The specimen sequenced was peripheral blood. The origin of this receptor is a middle-aged man with active or convalescent COVID-19. CDR3 nucleotide sequence: TGTGCCAGCAGCCCCGCGGGGGGTGTGGCTGAAGCTTTCTTT. Translation gives CASSPAGGVAEAFF. Complete variable domain (other parts from reference TRBV11-2 and TRBJ1-1): EAGVAQSPRYKIIEKRQSVAFWCNPISGHATLYWYQQILGQGPKLLIQFQNNGVVDDSQLPKDRFSAERLKGVDSTLKIQPAKLEDSAVYLCASSPAGGVAEAFFGQGTRLTVV.